Sequencing of this T cell receptor (beta chain) was carried out in a study of brain T cells in children with intractable seizures. The table came from immunoSEQ multiplex PCR; TCRdb's copy has only in-frame clones and leaves some out. The profile shows about 340,000 clones, 93% of them singletons. The time point was: blood from clinic visit 5 months post-surgery; TSC patient then seizure free. Pre-surgery treatment included at least one anti-epileptic drug. CDR3 size: 16 residues. This sequence joins TRBV21-1 and TRBJ1-3. TRBV21-1 is deemed a pseudogene. Material: peripheral blood, obtained around 5 months after surgery. The receptor was isolated from a boy in the first two years of life with tuberous sclerosis and intractable seizures. The CDR3 DNA reads TGTGCCAGCAGCAAAAAGCGGGACAGCTCTGGAAACACCATATATTTT. As protein: CASSKKRDSSGNTIYF.